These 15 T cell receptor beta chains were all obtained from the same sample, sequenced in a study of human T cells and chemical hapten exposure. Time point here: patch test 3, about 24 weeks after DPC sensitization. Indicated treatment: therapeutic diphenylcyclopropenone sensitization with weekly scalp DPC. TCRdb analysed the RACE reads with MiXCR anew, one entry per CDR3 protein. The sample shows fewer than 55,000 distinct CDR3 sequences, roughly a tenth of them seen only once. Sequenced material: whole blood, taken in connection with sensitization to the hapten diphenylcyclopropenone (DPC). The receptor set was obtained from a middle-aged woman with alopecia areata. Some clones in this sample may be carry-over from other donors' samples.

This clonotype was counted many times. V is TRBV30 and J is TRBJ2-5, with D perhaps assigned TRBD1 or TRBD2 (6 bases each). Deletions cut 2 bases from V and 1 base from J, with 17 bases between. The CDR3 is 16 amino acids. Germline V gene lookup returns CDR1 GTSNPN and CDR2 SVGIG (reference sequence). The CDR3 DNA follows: TGTGCCTGGAGTAAGAGGTGGGGGGCCCTCCAAGAGACCCAGTACTTC. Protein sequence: CAWSKRWGALQETQYF.

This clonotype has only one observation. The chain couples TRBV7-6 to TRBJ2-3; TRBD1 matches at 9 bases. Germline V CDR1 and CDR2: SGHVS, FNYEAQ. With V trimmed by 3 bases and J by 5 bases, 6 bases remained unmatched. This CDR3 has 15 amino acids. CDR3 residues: CASSFQQGAEDTQYF. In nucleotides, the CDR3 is TGTGCCAGCAGCTTCCAACAGGGGGCGGAAGATACGCAGTATTTT.

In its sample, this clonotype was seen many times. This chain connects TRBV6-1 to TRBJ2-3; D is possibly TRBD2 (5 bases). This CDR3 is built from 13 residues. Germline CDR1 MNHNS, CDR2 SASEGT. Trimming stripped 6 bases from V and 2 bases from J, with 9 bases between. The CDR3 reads CASRDSITDTQYF. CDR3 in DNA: TGTGCCAGCAGGGACTCCATCACAGATACGCAGTATTTT.

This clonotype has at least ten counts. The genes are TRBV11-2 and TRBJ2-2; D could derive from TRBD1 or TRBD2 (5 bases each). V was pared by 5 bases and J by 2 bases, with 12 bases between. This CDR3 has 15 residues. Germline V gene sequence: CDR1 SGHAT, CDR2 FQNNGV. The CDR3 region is CASSRNGGNTGELFF. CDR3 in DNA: TGTGCCAGCAGCCGAAATGGGGGAAACACCGGGGAGCTGTTTTTT.

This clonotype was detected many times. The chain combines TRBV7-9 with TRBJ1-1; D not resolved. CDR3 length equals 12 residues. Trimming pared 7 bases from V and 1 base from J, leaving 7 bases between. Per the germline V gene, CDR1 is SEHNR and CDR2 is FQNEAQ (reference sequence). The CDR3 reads CASNRGNTEAFF. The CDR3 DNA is TGTGCCAGCAATAGAGGGAACACTGAAGCTTTCTTT.

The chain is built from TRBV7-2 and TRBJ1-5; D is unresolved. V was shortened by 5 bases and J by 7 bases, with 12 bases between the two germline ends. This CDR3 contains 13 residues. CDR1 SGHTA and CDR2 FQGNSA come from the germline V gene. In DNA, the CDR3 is TGTGCCAGCAGCCCGACCACACAGCAGCCCCAGCATTTT. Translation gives CASSPTTQQPQHF. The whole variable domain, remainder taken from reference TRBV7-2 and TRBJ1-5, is GAGVSQSPSNKVTEKGKDVELRCDPISGHTALYWYRQSLGQGLEFLIYFQGNSAPDKSGLPSDRFSAERTGGSVSTLTIQRTQQEDSAVYLCASSPTTQQPQHFGDGTRLSIL.

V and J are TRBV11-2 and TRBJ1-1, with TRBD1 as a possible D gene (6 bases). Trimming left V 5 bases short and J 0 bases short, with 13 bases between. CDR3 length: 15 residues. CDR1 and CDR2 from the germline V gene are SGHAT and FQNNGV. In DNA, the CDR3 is TGTGCCAGCAGCCTACAGGGAACCGTGAACACTGAAGCTTTCTTT. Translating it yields CASSLQGTVNTEAFF.

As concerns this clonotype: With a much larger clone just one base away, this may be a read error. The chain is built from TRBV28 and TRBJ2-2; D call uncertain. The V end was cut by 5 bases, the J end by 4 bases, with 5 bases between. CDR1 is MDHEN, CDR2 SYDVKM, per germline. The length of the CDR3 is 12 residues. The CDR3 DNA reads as TGTGCCAGCAGTACAGTCACCGGGGAGCTGTTTTTT. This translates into CASSTVTGELFF. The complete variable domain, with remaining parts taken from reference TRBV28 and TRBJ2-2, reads DVKVTQSSRYLVKRTGEKVFLECVQDMDHENMFWYRQDPGLGLRLIYFSYDVKMKEKGDIPEGYSVSREKKERFSLILESASTNQTSMYLCASSTVTGELFFGEGSRLTVL.

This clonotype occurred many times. The CDR3 DNA sequence: TGTGCCAGCCGCTCACTAGCGACGCAGTATTTT. This encodes CASRSLATQYF. The chain is built from TRBV11-2 and TRBJ2-3; 7 nucleotides line up with TRBD2. Losses at the gene ends were 8 bases for V and 9 bases for J; bases not matched to a gene: 5. Germline V gives CDR1 SGHAT, CDR2 FQNNGV. CDR3 size: 11 residues.

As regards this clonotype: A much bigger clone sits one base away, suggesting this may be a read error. Here the CDR3 reads CASSLGGLHTGELFF. The CDR3 DNA follows: TGTGCCAGCAGCTTAGGAGGCCTACACACCGGGGAGCTGTTTTTT. V gene TRBV7-9 combines with J gene TRBJ2-2; D is uncertain. The CDR3 runs to 15 residues. Germline-derived CDR1 and CDR2 are SEHNR and FQNEAQ (reference sequence). The V end lost 1 base, the J end lost 3 bases, and 9 bases lay between the germline ends.

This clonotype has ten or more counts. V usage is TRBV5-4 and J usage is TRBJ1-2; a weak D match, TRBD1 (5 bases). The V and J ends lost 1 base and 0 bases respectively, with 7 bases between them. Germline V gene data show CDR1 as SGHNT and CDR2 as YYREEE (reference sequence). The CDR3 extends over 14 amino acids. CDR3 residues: CASSLRGSNYGYTF. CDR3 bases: TGTGCCAGCAGCTTGAGGGGATCTAACTATGGCTACACCTTC.

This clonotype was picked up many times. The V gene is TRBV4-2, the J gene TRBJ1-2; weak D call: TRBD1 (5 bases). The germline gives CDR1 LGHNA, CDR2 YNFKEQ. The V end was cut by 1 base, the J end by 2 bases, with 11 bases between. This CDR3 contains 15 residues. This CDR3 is CASSQGLTANYGYTF. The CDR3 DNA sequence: TGTGCCAGCAGCCAAGGGTTGACAGCGAACTATGGCTACACCTTC.

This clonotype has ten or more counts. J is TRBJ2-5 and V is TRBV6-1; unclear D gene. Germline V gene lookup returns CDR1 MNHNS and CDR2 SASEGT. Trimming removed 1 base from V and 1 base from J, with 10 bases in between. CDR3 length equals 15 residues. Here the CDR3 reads CASSEGGSFQETQYF. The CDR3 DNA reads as TGTGCCAGCAGTGAAGGGGGAAGTTTCCAAGAGACCCAGTACTTC.

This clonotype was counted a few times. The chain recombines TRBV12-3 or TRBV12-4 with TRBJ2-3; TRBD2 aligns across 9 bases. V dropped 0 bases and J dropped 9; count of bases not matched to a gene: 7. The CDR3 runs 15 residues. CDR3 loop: CASSLASGGPPTQYF. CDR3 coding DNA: TGTGCCAGCAGTTTAGCTAGCGGGGGTCCCCCGACGCAGTATTTT.

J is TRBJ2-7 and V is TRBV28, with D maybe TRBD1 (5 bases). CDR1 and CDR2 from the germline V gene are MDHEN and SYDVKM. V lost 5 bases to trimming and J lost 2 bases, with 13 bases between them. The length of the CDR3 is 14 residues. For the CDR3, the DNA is TGTGCCAGCAGTCTCAGGGAAAAAACCTACGAGCAGTACTTC. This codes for CASSLREKTYEQYF. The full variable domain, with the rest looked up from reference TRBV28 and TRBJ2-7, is DVKVTQSSRYLVKRTGEKVFLECVQDMDHENMFWYRQDPGLGLRLIYFSYDVKMKEKGDIPEGYSVSREKKERFSLILESASTNQTSMYLCASSLREKTYEQYFGPGTRLTVT.